This entry lists 20 T cell receptor beta chains sequenced from one sample in a study of T cell responses to AZD1222 COVID-19 vaccine. TCRdb keeps only in-frame clones here, not all; method: immunoSEQ multiplex PCR. The sample carries about 120,000 clones, almost 95% recorded once. Source: peripheral blood, taken 28 days after the second AZD1222 dose. The receptors were sampled from an adult who received the AZD1222 COVID-19 vaccine.

The V gene is TRBV7-3, the J gene TRBJ2-3, with D possibly TRBD1 on 6 matching bases. The V gene's germline CDR1 is SGHTA and CDR2 FQGTGA. The CDR3 covers 14 residues. The V end lost 2 bases, the J end lost 3 bases, and 9 bases lay between the germline ends. The CDR3 DNA follows: TGTGCCAGCAGCTTATGGGACACGACAGATACGCAGTATTTT. Its translation: CASSLWDTTDTQYF. Filled out from reference TRBV7-3 and TRBJ2-3, the complete variable domain reads GAGVSQTPSNKVTEKGKYVELRCDPISGHTALYWYRQSLGQGPEFLIYFQGTGAADDSGLPNDRFFAVRPEGSVSTLKIQRTERGDSAVYLCASSLWDTTDTQYFGPGTRLTVL.

The V and J genes are TRBV5-1 and TRBJ2-7; 11 nucleotides match TRBD2. CDR3 length equals 15 residues. Germline V gene sequence: CDR1 SGHRS, CDR2 YFSETQ. The ends lost 5 bases at V and 0 bases at J; junction bases unmatched: 4. The CDR3 sequence is CASRATSGVSYEQYF. The CDR3 DNA follows: TGCGCCAGCAGAGCGACTAGCGGGGTCTCCTACGAGCAGTACTTC.

CDR3: CASSPSGTINYEQYF. For the CDR3, the DNA is TGTGCCAGCAGTCCCTCCGGGACAATAAACTACGAGCAGTACTTC. The J gene is TRBJ2-7, the V gene TRBV27, with D perhaps TRBD1 (6 bases). CDR1 is MNHEY, CDR2 SMNVEV, per germline (reference sequence). V gave up 5 bases and J gave up 3 bases, with 17 bases separating them. The CDR3 has 15 residues.

The CDR3 bases are TGTGCCAGCAGTGAAGTGGCAACCGAGCAGTACTTC. It codes for CASSEVATEQYF. This chain connects TRBV6-1 to TRBJ2-7; D ambiguous. V was shortened by 1 base and J by 6 bases, with 7 bases between the two germline ends. Germline lookup yields CDR1 MNHNS and CDR2 SASEGT. CDR3 length: 12 amino acids.

J is TRBJ2-1 and V is TRBV6-4; 13 bases are a match to TRBD2. Unmatched junction bases numbered 7, after V lost 6 bases and J lost 5 bases. Germline V CDR1 and CDR2: MRHNA, SNTAGT. CDR3 length: 16 amino acids. The chain's CDR3 is CASSPTGTSGNNEQFF. The CDR3 region has the DNA TGTGCCAGCAGCCCCACCGGGACTAGCGGGAACAATGAGCAGTTCTTC.

This chain uses TRBV18 with TRBJ2-7; D is undetermined. Germline V lookup: CDR1 KGHSH, CDR2 LQKENI. The ends were cut back, 2 bases at V and 3 bases at J, with 14 bases in the middle. This CDR3 comprises 15 residues. The CDR3 nucleotides read TGTGCCAGCTCACCAATAGTGGTAGGCAGCTACGAGCAGTACTTC. Its translation is CASSPIVVGSYEQYF. Full variable domain (remainder filled in from reference TRBV18 and TRBJ2-7): NAGVMQNPRHLVRRRGQEARLRCSPMKGHSHVYWYRQLPEEGLKFMVYLQKENIIDESGMPKERFSAEFPKEGPSILRIQQVVRGDSAAYFCASSPIVVGSYEQYFGPGTRLTVT.

This CDR3 reads CASSLEDRGNSPLHF. For the CDR3, the DNA is TGCGCCAGCAGCCTAGAGGACAGGGGAAATTCACCCCTCCACTTT. This chain uses TRBV5-1 with TRBJ1-6; TRBD1 matches at 9 bases. Trimming cost V 4 bases and J 7 bases; bases outside gene matches: 6. Germline V gene data show CDR1 as SGHRS and CDR2 as YFSETQ. The CDR3 has 15 residues.

V is TRBV7-2 and J is TRBJ1-1; D is unclear. V shed 2 bases and J shed 1 base, with 5 bases lying between them. CDR1 is SGHTA and CDR2 is FQGNSA in the germline V gene. The CDR3 covers 13 residues. The CDR3, as DNA: TGTGCCAGCAGCTTATCATGGAACACTGAAGCTTTCTTT. This encodes CASSLSWNTEAFF.

This sequence joins TRBV6-4 and TRBJ2-1; possible D gene TRBD2, 5 bases. From germline, CDR1 is MRHNA and CDR2 SNTAGT. The V end was cut by 4 bases, the J end by 5 bases, with 15 bases between. The CDR3 is 15 residues long. The CDR3 DNA reads as TGTGCCAGCAGTGCCGGCCCCGGGAATAACAATGAGCAGTTCTTC. Protein sequence: CASSAGPGNNNEQFF.

The J gene is TRBJ1-6, the V gene TRBV2; D possibly corresponds to TRBD1 (5 bases). Trimming took 4 bases from V and 0 from J, leaving 16 bases between them. CDR3 length: 18 residues. Germline CDR1 is SNHLY and CDR2 is FYNNEI. CDR3 in amino acids: CASSGGGEMSSYNSPLHF. CDR3 in DNA: TGTGCCAGCAGTGGGGGGGGTGAGATGAGCTCCTATAATTCACCCCTCCACTTT.

The V gene is TRBV2, the J gene TRBJ2-1, with D possibly matching TRBD1 (6 bases). Trimming removed 5 bases from V and 2 bases from J, with 13 bases in between. This CDR3 spans 15 amino acids. CDR1 and CDR2 (germline): SNHLY, FYNNEI. DNA for the CDR3: TGTGCCAGCAGTACTCAGGGGCTTACCTACAATGAGCAGTTCTTC. Encoded protein: CASSTQGLTYNEQFF.

The chain uses TRBV7-2 and TRBJ2-5; TRBD2 aligns across 9 bases. V gave up 5 bases and J gave up 5 bases; unmatched junction bases: 15. This CDR3 region has 17 residues. Germline V gene sequence: CDR1 SGHTA, CDR2 FQGNSA. The CDR3 sequence: CASSPQVAGGPRETQYF. The CDR3 coding sequence is TGTGCCAGCAGCCCCCAGGTGGCGGGAGGGCCACGGGAGACCCAGTACTTC. The full variable domain, in which reference TRBV7-2 and TRBJ2-5 provide the parts outside the CDR3, is GAGVSQSPSNKVTEKGKDVELRCDPISGHTALYWYRQSLGQGLEFLIYFQGNSAPDKSGLPSDRFSAERTGGSVSTLTIQRTQQEDSAVYLCASSPQVAGGPRETQYFGPGTRLLVL.

This chain links TRBV28 with TRBJ1-4; 9 bases line up with TRBD1. Trimming cost V 5 bases and J 15 bases; bases outside gene matches: 16. The CDR3 consists of 15 residues. The germline gives CDR1 MDHEN, CDR2 SYDVKM. The CDR3 coding sequence is TGTGCCAGCAGTCATACGCCGGGACAGGGAGAAGGGGTGTTTTTT. This sequence encodes CASSHTPGQGEGVFF.

This clone appeared once. The V call is TRBV28, the J call TRBJ2-3, with 7 bases aligning to TRBD2. The CDR3 has 15 residues. V trimming: 5 bases; J trimming: 4 bases; junction bases outside the gene matches: 9. CDR1 MDHEN and CDR2 SYDVKM come from the germline V gene. The CDR3 is CASSEAGRNADTQYF. CDR3 DNA sequence: TGTGCCAGCAGTGAAGCGGGAAGGAACGCAGATACGCAGTATTTT.

The CDR3 loop is CASSPDRDTQYF. CDR3 DNA: TGTGCCAGCAGCCCGGACCGAGATACGCAGTATTTT. V usage is TRBV5-6 and J usage is TRBJ2-3; no clear D gene. The CDR3 loop spans 12 amino acids. Per germline, CDR1 SGHDT and CDR2 YYEEEE. V lost 4 bases to trimming and J lost 5 bases, with 8 bases between them.

This chain links TRBV2 with TRBJ2-5, with 10 bases identical to TRBD1. The CDR3 consists of 16 residues. V lost 3 bases to trimming and J lost 5 bases; unmatched junction nucleotides: 9. Germline V gene sequence: CDR1 SNHLY, CDR2 FYNNEI. CDR3 protein: CASSDQGQGFGETQYF. The CDR3 bases are TGTGCCAGCAGTGATCAGGGACAGGGGTTTGGGGAGACCCAGTACTTC.

With regard to this clone: Other nucleotide sequences from this sample produce the same CDR3. The V call is TRBV29-1, the J call TRBJ1-1; 7 bases align to TRBD1. The CDR3 totals 15 residues. V was clipped by 7 bases and J by 0 bases; unmatched bases: 11. Germline CDR1 reads SQVTM; CDR2 reads ANQGSEA. The chain's CDR3 is CSARQGWGMNTEAFF. In DNA form, the CDR3 reads TGCAGCGCCCGACAGGGATGGGGGATGAACACTGAAGCTTTCTTT.

The rearrangement joins TRBV7-6 to TRBJ2-1; 7 bases agree with TRBD2. Per the germline V gene, CDR1 is SGHVS and CDR2 is FNYEAQ. Trimming cost V 1 base and J 6 bases; bases outside gene matches: 12. The length of the CDR3 is 17 residues. CDR3 nucleotides: TGTGCCAGCAGCTTAGGGTTGGAGGCGGGAGTACGCAATGAGCAGTTCTTC. It translates to CASSLGLEAGVRNEQFF.

The CDR3 loop is CASSLWGGPQEETQYF. DNA of the CDR3: TGTGCCAGCAGTTTATGGGGGGGTCCACAGGAAGAGACCCAGTACTTC. The gene calls are TRBV28 and TRBJ2-5; perhaps TRBD2 as D (6 bases). Looked up from germline, CDR1 is MDHEN and CDR2 is SYDVKM. The CDR3 loop spans 16 amino acids. V was cut by 0 bases and J by 3 bases, with 14 bases left in between.

V gene TRBV7-2 combines with J gene TRBJ1-1, with D unresolved. The ends were cut back, 1 base at V and 8 bases at J, with 11 bases in the middle. The CDR3 sequence is 13 residues long. In germline, CDR1 is SGHTA, CDR2 FQGNSA. The CDR3 bases are TGTGCCAGCAGCTTAGAGCGCGAAGTGGAAGCTTTCTTT. Translated: CASSLEREVEAFF.